The clone carrying this TCR beta chain was seen many times. The antigen is undetermined. The CDR3 is 14 amino acids. Trimming shortened V by 3 bases and J by 0 bases, and 10 bases separated the two germline ends. The germline V gene encodes CDR1 SGHDT and CDR2 YYEEEE. A second about 7 to 12 cycle PCR used barcoded and J-beta primers. Individual samples furnished no less than 3 million CDR3-containing paired-end reads apiece. TCRdb independently ran MiXCR on the 5' RACE reads; one entry per CDR3 protein. The repertoire holds some 790,000 distinct CDR3 sequences, 25% to 30% seen once, with 17% in the top ten. This sample is drawn from a study of blood T cells in healthy people across ages. Whole-study findings and limits: Observed TCR beta diversity showed a strong correlation with the percentage of naive T cells as measured by flow cytometry.

This TCR was sampled from a woman aged 80 or older in good health. The chain is built from TRBV5-6 and TRBJ2-7; D might be TRBD2 (6 bases). The source material was blood. CDR3 sequence (DNA): TGTGCCAGCAGCTCGGCGGGACTCTCCTACGAGCAGTACTTC. This gives the protein CASSSAGLSYEQYF.